Here is one T cell receptor (beta chain) with its context. Germline values: CDR1 SGHRS, CDR2 YFSETQ. Trimming left V 4 bases short and J 1 base short, with 14 bases between. The CDR3 loop spans 15 amino acids. The data belong to a study of OX40 agonist ivuxolimab in advanced cancers. The wider study: Patients received ivuxolimab, an intravenous treatment, every 2 weeks at 0.01 to 10 mg/kg. Head and neck, renal cell, melanoma or hepatocellular carcinoma were the cancers that dose-escalation patients had. Therapy given before enrollment (anti-PD-1, anti-PD-L1 or anti-CTLA-4) was allowed, and 30% to 50% had some.

The method was immunoSEQ multiplex PCR; TCRdb's version includes in-frame clones alone and lacks a portion of them. The sample lists about 81,000 clones; around four fifths were seen once. This TCR came from an adult with an advanced solid tumor such as melanoma, head and neck, liver or kidney cancer. This chain uses TRBV5-1 with TRBJ1-1; D is uncertain. The material was CD4+ or CD8+ T cells sorted from blood, obtained in a trial of the OX40 agonist ivuxolimab. DNA of the CDR3: TGCGCCAGCAGCCTCGCGTCCCAAGGGAACACTGAAGCTTTCTTT. Residues: CASSLASQGNTEAFF.